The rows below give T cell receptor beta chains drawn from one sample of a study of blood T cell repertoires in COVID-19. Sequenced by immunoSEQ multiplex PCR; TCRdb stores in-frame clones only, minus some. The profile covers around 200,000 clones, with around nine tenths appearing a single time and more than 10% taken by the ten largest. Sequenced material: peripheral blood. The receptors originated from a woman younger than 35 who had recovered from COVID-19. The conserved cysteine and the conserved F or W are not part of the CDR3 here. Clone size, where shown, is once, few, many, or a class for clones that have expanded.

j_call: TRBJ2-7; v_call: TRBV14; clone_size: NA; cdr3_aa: ASSQAAVVREQY
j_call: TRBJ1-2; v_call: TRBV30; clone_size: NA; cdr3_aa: AWRTQGAGLFGYT
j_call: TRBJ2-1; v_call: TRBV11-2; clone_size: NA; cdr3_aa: ASSQLLAGGQNEQF
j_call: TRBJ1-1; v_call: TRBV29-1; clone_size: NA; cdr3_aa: SVPQGTEAF
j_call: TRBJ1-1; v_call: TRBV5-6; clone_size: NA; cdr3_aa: ASSWGATEAF
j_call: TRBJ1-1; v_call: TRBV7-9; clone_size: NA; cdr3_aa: ASSPDRVYEPMNTEAF
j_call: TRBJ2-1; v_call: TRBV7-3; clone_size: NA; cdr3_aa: ASSLGQGANEQF
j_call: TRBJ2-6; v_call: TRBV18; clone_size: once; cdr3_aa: ASSRQKVYSGANVLT
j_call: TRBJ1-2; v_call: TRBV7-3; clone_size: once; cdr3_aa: ASSLDGALGGYT
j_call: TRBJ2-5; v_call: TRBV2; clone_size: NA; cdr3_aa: ASSEGRTGGGRETQY
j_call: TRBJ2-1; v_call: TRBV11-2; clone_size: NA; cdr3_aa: ASTLLTSGSGNEQF
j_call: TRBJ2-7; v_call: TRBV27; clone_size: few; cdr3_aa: ASSLLGQIYEQY
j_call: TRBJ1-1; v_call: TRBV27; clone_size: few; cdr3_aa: ASMRTGTEAF
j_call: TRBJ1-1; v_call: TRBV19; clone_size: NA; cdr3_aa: ASSIGQMNTEAF
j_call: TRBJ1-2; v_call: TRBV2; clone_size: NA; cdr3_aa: ASLQPGQGGGYGYT
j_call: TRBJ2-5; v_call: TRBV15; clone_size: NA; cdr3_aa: ATSRDMGQGTQY
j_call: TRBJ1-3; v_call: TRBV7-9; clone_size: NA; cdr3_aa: ASSRRTGVSGNTIY